The present entry profiles one T cell receptor (beta chain) with its context. In this sample, this clonotype turned up a few times. The antigen it binds to is not known. One base away there is no much larger clone; base qualities are not given. V and J are truncated by 4 bases and 4 bases respectively, leaving an intervening sequence of 16 bases. Based on the germline V gene, the CDR1 and CDR2 sequences are SGHDN and FVKESK. The CDR3 contains 15 residues, cysteine and phenylalanine counted. Only the CDR3 part of the read is kept: 45 bases, read in frame from the first base. This sample was taken from a study of T-cell memory formation after mild COVID-19 (dated by TCRdb to the early 2020s). Describing the broader study: Most TCR sequence clusters were specific to one of the two donors. In a couple of donors, T-cell clones that expanded and contracted after mild COVID-19 were followed by sequencing TCRalpha and TCRbeta repertoires longitudinally. The cohort comprised two young, previously healthy adult volunteers, one female and one male.

Ficoll-Paque density gradient centrifugation was the method used to isolate PBMCs. The listed sequencing device is Illumina NovaSeq 6000. TCRalpha and TCRbeta cDNA libraries were built by 5'RACE with constant-segment primers, adding sample barcodes and unique molecular identifiers. RNA was extracted from every sample with Trizol reagent. The libraries were amplified in two PCR steps, and the second step added a second sample barcode and Illumina TruSeq adapters. Sequencing of the libraries was done on an Illumina NovaSeq, producing 2 x 150 bp paired-end reads. Turning to the authors' computational methods: With migec v1.2.7, reads were demultiplexed and then collapsed into UMI-guided consensus sequences. Using mixcr v2.1.11, UMI consensuses were aligned to TRA and TRB V and J templates and then assembled into clonotypes. A clonotype was counted as expanded or contracted only if both edgeR and NoisET called the change significant, with noise models trained on biological replicates. For edgeR calls, a false discovery rate-adjusted p below 0.01 and a log2 fold-change threshold of 1 were applied. As an exploratory analysis of dynamics, PCA with hierarchical clustering was applied to max-normalized trajectories of the 1000 most abundant clonotypes. Separately sequenced CD4+ and CD8+ repertoires were used to assign the CD4 or CD8 phenotype of responding clones. TCRdb reworked the public reads: Q25 trimming with fastp, MiXCR clone assembly, productive beta chains retained. One record per CDR3 amino acid sequence lists the most common genes and DNA. The V and J calls shown here were made by TCRdb, not taken from the authors' results. The sample has around 160,000 distinct CDR3 sequences on record, 11% of them singletons. Less than 4% of the sample lies in the top ten.

The paper as a whole reports these results and caveats: The second-wave clones that peaked on day 37 were not confirmed to be SARS-CoV-2 specific. Clones contracting from day 15 to 85 had balanced CD4/CD8 phenotypes, while a second wave expanding from day 15 to 37 was biased towards CD4+. The study covered only a couple of mild cases, and larger cohorts including severe cases with pre-infection samples were considered necessary. Some responding clones were detected in pre-infection memory, suggesting pre-existing cross-reactive memory T cells joined the SARS-CoV-2 response. Contracting CD4+ clones were found mainly in CM and EM memory subsets, while CD8+ clones were enriched in EMRA.

This chain is built from TRBV14 and TRBJ2-5, with the D gene tentatively TRBD1 or TRBD2, based on 5 matching bases in each. Sample: PBMCs or a T cell subset sorted from them (not recorded which). This receptor was identified in a man younger than 30 who had mild COVID-19 (a few samples of this study predate the infection). The sample titles of this study are shuffled in the database, so cell type and time point are left out; the donor was told from shared clones. The CDR3: CASSRRLVGPETQYF. The sequence in DNA is TGTGCCAGCAGCCGAAGGCTGGTGGGACCAGAGACCCAGTACTTC. When the CDR3 is completed using the reference TRBV14 and TRBJ2-5 genes on either side, the full variable domain is EAGVTQFPSHSVIEKGQTVTLRCDPISGHDNLYWYRRVMGKEIKFLLHFVKESKQDESGMPNNRFLAERTGGTYSTLKVQPAELEDSGVYFCASSRRLVGPETQYFGPGTRLLVL.